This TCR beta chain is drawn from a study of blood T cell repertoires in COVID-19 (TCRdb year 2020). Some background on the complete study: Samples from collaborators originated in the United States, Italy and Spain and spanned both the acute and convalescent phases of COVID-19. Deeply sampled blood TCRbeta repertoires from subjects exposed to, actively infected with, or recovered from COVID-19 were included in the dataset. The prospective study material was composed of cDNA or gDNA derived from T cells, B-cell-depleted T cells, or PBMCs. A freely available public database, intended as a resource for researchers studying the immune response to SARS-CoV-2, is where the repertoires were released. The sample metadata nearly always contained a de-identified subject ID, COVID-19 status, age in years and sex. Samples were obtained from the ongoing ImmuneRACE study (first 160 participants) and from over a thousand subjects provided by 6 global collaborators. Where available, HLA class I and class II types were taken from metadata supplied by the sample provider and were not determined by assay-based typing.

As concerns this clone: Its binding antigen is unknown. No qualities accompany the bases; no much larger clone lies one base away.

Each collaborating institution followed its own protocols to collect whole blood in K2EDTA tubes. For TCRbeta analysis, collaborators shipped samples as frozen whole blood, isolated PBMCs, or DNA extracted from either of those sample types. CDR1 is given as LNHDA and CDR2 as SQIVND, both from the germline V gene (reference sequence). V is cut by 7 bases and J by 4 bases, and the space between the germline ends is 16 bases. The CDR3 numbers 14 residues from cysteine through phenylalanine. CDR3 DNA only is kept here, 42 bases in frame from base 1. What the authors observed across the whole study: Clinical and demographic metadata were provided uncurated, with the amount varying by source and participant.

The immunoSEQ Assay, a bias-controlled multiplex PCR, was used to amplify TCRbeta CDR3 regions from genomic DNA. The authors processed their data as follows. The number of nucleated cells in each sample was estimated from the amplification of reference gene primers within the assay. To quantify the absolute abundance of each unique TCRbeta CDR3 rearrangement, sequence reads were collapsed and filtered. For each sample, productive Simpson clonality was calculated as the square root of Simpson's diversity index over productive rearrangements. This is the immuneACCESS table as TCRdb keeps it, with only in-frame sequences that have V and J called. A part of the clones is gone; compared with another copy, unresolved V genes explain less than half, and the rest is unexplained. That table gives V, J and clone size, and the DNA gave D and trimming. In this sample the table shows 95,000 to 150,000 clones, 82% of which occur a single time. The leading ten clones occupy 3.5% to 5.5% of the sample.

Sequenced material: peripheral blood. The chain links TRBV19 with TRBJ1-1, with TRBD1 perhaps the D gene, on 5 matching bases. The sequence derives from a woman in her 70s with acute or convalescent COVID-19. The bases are TGTGCCAGTATTTCCACCACAGGAATCACTGAAGCTTTCTTT. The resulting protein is CASISTTGITEAFF.